The sequence of this T cell receptor (beta chain) was determined in a study of tissue T cells after allogeneic stem cell transplantation. The CDR3 is 15 amino acids. V was shortened by 2 bases and J by 0 bases, with 9 bases between the two germline ends. CDR1 is LGHNA and CDR2 is YSYQKL in the germline V gene. Assay: immunoSEQ multiplex PCR; the TCRdb copy retains only in-frame clones and omits some. The table shows more than 45,000 clones, with around 70% occurring only once. Whole-study results and caveats: Limitations included a small, clinically heterogeneous cohort and limited sampling depth. In patients and mice, blood and spleen missed much of tissue repertoire. Within patients, tissue anatomy strongly shaped TCR repertoire composition.

A note on this clone: The antigen remains unidentified. These gene names are mouse names. The CDR3 end is not reached by the read, which stops 1 residue before it; the germline J gene fills it in.

The source of this sequence is a pool of C57BL/6 mice in good health. The sequenced sample was sorted cells pooled from one or two spleens. The gene calls are TRBV2 and TRBJ2-3; D may be TRBD1 or TRBD2 (6 bases each). The sequenced part of the CDR3 DNA is TGTGCCAGCAGCCAACAGGGGACTAGTGCAGAAACGCTGTAT. The encoded protein is CASSQQGTSAETLY. The CDR3 in full is CASSQQGTSAETLYF.